The 9 T cell receptor beta chains in this list originate from one sample, sequenced in a study of blood T cell repertoires in COVID-19. The repertoire was sequenced with immunoSEQ multiplex PCR; TCRdb's copy has only in-frame clones and lacks some. This sample has 200,000 to 250,000 clones, with 88% found just once. Sequenced sample: peripheral blood. These receptors all come from a woman in her 40s who had recovered from COVID-19.

This clone was recorded only once. This chain connects TRBV2 to TRBJ1-1, with D maybe TRBD1 (6 bases). The V gene lost 6 bases and the J gene lost 0 bases, with 14 bases spanning the gap. This CDR3 has 15 amino acids. CDR1 and CDR2 from the germline V gene are SNHLY and FYNNEI. This chain's CDR3 is CASRLDRNLNTEAFF. As DNA, the CDR3 is TGTGCCAGCAGGTTGGACAGAAATCTGAACACTGAAGCTTTCTTT.

CDR3 bases: TGTGCCATCAGCCCGACTAGCGGGGAGTACGAGCAGTACTTC. The encoded protein is CAISPTSGEYEQYF. The chain combines TRBV10-3 with TRBJ2-7; TRBD2 agrees at 11 bases. This CDR3 has 14 amino acids. CDR1 is ENHRY and CDR2 is SYGVKD in the germline V gene. V gave up 6 bases and J gave up 4 bases; unmatched junction bases: 5.

The chain has TRBV7-2 and TRBJ2-3; possibly TRBD2 for D (6 bases). Germline loops: CDR1 SGHTA, CDR2 FQGNSA. V lost 1 base and J 5 bases, leaving 7 bases between the germline ends. The CDR3 covers 13 residues. The CDR3 DNA follows: TGTGCCAGCAGCTTAGTGGGGGGAGATACGCAGTATTTT. Its translation: CASSLVGGDTQYF.

The chain recombines TRBV19 with TRBJ1-5; TRBD1 aligns across 9 bases. CDR1 and CDR2 from the germline V gene are LNHDA and SQIVND (reference sequence). The trim removed 5 bases at V and 4 bases at J, leaving 9 bases unmatched. The CDR3 runs to 16 residues. CDR3 in DNA: TGTGCCAGTAGTCCGACTCGCGGACAGGGGAATCAGCCCCAGCATTTT. Amino acids: CASSPTRGQGNQPQHF.

The chain joins TRBV6-1 to TRBJ2-3, with a possible D match to TRBD1 (5 bases). Germline CDR1 and CDR2: MNHNS and SASEGT. V shed 3 bases and J shed 0 bases, with 10 bases lying between them. The CDR3 has 15 amino acids. DNA of the CDR3: TGTGCCAGCAGTGACGGATGGGGCAGCACAGATACGCAGTATTTT. Its protein product is CASSDGWGSTDTQYF.

This chain joins TRBV28 and TRBJ1-6, with 9 positions matching TRBD1. The V gene's germline CDR1 is MDHEN and CDR2 SYDVKM. The CDR3 spans 15 residues. The V gene end was trimmed by 6 bases and the J gene end by 8 bases; junction bases not matched to a gene: 8. The CDR3 sequence: CASRGRDRDHSPLHF. Here the CDR3 DNA reads TGTGCCAGCAGAGGCCGGGACAGGGACCATTCACCCCTCCACTTT. The entire variable domain, with the rest obtained from reference TRBV28 and TRBJ1-6, is as follows: DVKVTQSSRYLVKRTGEKVFLECVQDMDHENMFWYRQDPGLGLRLIYFSYDVKMKEKGDIPEGYSVSREKKERFSLILESASTNQTSMYLCASRGRDRDHSPLHFGNGTRLTVT.

The chain recombines TRBV5-1 with TRBJ1-4, with 7 positions matching TRBD1. Germline values: CDR1 SGHRS, CDR2 YFSETQ. This CDR3 comprises 13 residues. After removal of 4 bases from V and 4 bases from J, the junction contained 1 base not matched to a gene. CDR3 coding DNA: TGCGCCAGCAGCCGGGACAGTAATGAAAAACTGTTTTTT. This encodes CASSRDSNEKLFF.

The chain uses TRBV24-1 and TRBJ1-1; 11 nucleotides line up with TRBD1. Losses at the gene ends were 10 bases for V and 2 bases for J; bases not matched to a gene: 5. The length of the CDR3 is 14 residues. Germline V gene data show CDR1 as KGHDR and CDR2 as SFDVKD. CDR3 sequence reads: CATRGTGGNTEAFF. CDR3 DNA: TGTGCCACAAGAGGGACAGGGGGTAACACTGAAGCTTTCTTT.

The V call is TRBV5-1, the J call TRBJ2-7; no firm D call. V lost 3 bases to trimming and J lost 4 bases, with 11 bases between them. Germline loops: CDR1 SGHRS, CDR2 YFSETQ. This CDR3 has 13 amino acids. The CDR3, as DNA: TGCGCCAGCAGCTATGGCACCTTATACGAGCAGTACTTC. It yields the protein CASSYGTLYEQYF.